This T cell receptor (beta chain) was sequenced in a study of blood T cell repertoires in COVID-19. Study-level background: COVID-19 samples, acute and convalescent, were from the United States, Italy and Spain. PBMCs, B-cell-depleted T cells, or T cells were the source of the cDNA or gDNA that made up the material.

Germline loops: CDR1 SGHRS, CDR2 YFSETQ. CDR3 length: 14 residues. With 0 bases removed from V and 6 bases from J, the gap between germline ends came to 9 bases. In the original processing: Counts of nucleated cells, estimated from reference gene primer amplification, were obtained. Sequenced by immunoSEQ multiplex PCR; TCRdb stores in-frame clones only, minus some. V, J and clone size reflect that table, while D and trimming were determined from the DNA. Of some 290,000 clones listed, around 90% were seen once; the top ten hold 2% to 2.5%. Sequenced material: peripheral blood. The source of this sequence is a woman in her forties or fifties who had recovered from COVID-19. V usage is TRBV5-1 and J usage is TRBJ1-4; TRBD1 might be the D (6 bases). CDR3 nucleotide sequence: TGCGCCAGCAGCTTGGGGGCAGGGGATGAAAAACTGTTTTTT. It codes for CASSLGAGDEKLFF.